This entry lists 27 T cell receptor beta chains sequenced from one sample in a study of post-analysis software for immune sequencing data. No antigen is known for these receptors. Study-level results: Among 5 or 6 TRBV segments more frequent in patients than controls were TRBV5-6, TRBV5-1 and TRBV20-1.

Unique molecular identifiers were carried by the TCR beta cDNA libraries. TCRdb processed the PCR reads anew with MiXCR; each CDR3 protein has one entry. The data contain approximately 350,000 distinct CDR3 sequences, roughly 38% of them singletons. Sequenced: blood. These receptors were obtained from a girl between 10 and 17 years old with multiple sclerosis.

This clonotype was seen a handful of times. The chain uses TRBV3-1 and TRBJ1-4; TRBD1 matches at 11 bases. Germline CDR1 and CDR2: LGHDT and YNNKEL (reference sequence). CDR3 length: 14 residues. After removal of 4 bases from V and 8 bases from J, the junction contained 3 bases not matched to a gene. DNA of the CDR3: TGTGCCAGCAGCCGCGGACAGGGGGCGGAAAAACTGTTTTTT. It translates to CASSRGQGAEKLFF.

V usage is TRBV11-2 and J usage is TRBJ1-1; no firm D call. Trimming pared 1 base from V and 6 bases from J, leaving 12 bases between. Germline-derived CDR1 and CDR2 are SGHAT and FQNNGV. The CDR3 spans 14 residues. For the CDR3, the DNA is TGTGCCAGCAGCTTAGCATCCCCCGGCGCTGAAGCTTTCTTT. It codes for CASSLASPGAEAFF.

The chain uses TRBV4-1 and TRBJ2-7, with 7 positions matching TRBD1. Looked up from germline, CDR1 is MGHRA and CDR2 is YSYEKL. This CDR3 comprises 15 residues. J was trimmed by 2 bases and V by 2 bases; bases with no gene match: 6. CDR3 region: CASSQPPQGTYEQYF. The CDR3 DNA reads as TGCGCCAGCAGCCAACCCCCACAGGGGACCTACGAGCAGTACTTC.

This clonotype was seen only a few times. The chain is built from TRBV29-1 and TRBJ2-7; D possibly corresponds to TRBD1 (5 bases). The germline V and J ends were trimmed by 5 bases and 3 bases, with 11 bases remaining between them. The germline CDR1 and CDR2 sequences are SQVTM and ANQGSEA. This CDR3 is 12 amino acids long. Written as DNA, the CDR3 is TGCAGCGTTCAAACCCAGGGCTACGAGCAGTACTTC. It specifies CSVQTQGYEQYF.

This clonotype was counted a few times. This chain connects TRBV4-2 to TRBJ1-2; TRBD1 agrees at 7 bases. Trimming removed 3 bases from V and 6 bases from J; junction bases left unmatched: 7. CDR1 and CDR2 (germline): LGHNA, YNFKEQ. There are 14 residues in the CDR3. The CDR3 region is CASSHPGTDNGYTF. The CDR3 region has the DNA TGTGCCAGCAGCCACCCCGGGACAGATAATGGCTACACCTTC.

The genes are TRBV7-9 and TRBJ1-5, with D unresolved. The CDR3 consists of 14 residues. The germline V gene encodes CDR1 SEHNR and CDR2 FQNEAQ (reference sequence). Trimming shortened V by 6 bases and J by 4 bases, and 13 bases separated the two germline ends. CDR3 amino acids: CASRNSGVNQPQHF. In DNA form, the CDR3 reads TGTGCCAGCAGGAATAGTGGGGTAAATCAGCCCCAGCATTTT.

This chain links TRBV4-2 with TRBJ1-2, with D possibly matching TRBD1 (5 bases). The CDR3 totals 15 residues. The germline V gene has CDR1 LGHNA and CDR2 YNFKEQ. Deletions cut 6 bases from V and 8 bases from J, with 22 bases between. As DNA, the CDR3 is TGTGCCAGCAGTCGGGGGTCGGGTGAGGGGTCCGGCTACACCTTC. This codes for CASSRGSGEGSGYTF.

This clonotype was found a few times. The chain links TRBV7-2 to TRBJ2-1, with D uncertain. The CDR3 is 13 amino acids. Germline CDR1 and CDR2: SGHTA and FQGNSA. The V gene lost 8 bases and the J gene lost 0 bases, with 8 bases spanning the gap. DNA for the CDR3: TGTGCCAGCGAACGGAGCTCCTACAATGAGCAGTTCTTC. It codes for CASERSSYNEQFF.

A few counts support this clonotype. The chain couples TRBV11-2 to TRBJ2-3; TRBD2 aligns across 8 bases. J was trimmed by 4 bases and V by 4 bases; bases with no gene match: 7. Germline lookup yields CDR1 SGHAT and CDR2 FQNNGV. CDR3 length equals 15 residues. Written as DNA, the CDR3 is TGTGCCAGCAGCTCTCAGGGAGCGGGAGCAGATACGCAGTATTTT. This gives the protein CASSSQGAGADTQYF.

This clonotype was detected once. The rearrangement links TRBV12-3 or TRBV12-4 to TRBJ2-2; 11 nucleotides match TRBD1. This CDR3 comprises 16 residues. With V trimmed by 2 bases and J by 3 bases, 2 bases remained unmatched. The DNA for the CDR3 is TGTGCCAGCAGTTTACGGACAGGGGGCTACACCGGGGAGCTGTTTTTT. This codes for CASSLRTGGYTGELFF.

This clonotype was detected only a few times. V usage is TRBV20-1 and J usage is TRBJ2-4; a weak D match, TRBD1 (5 bases). Trimming shortened V by 4 bases and J by 0 bases, and 13 bases separated the two germline ends. In germline, CDR1 is DFQATT, CDR2 SNEGSKA (reference sequence). The CDR3 length is 15 residues. CDR3 in amino acids: CSAKKGVLAKNIQYF. The CDR3 DNA reads TGCAGTGCTAAAAAAGGGGTTCTAGCCAAAAACATTCAGTACTTC.

This clonotype was counted only a few times. The rearrangement joins TRBV4-3 to TRBJ2-1, with D unclear. The CDR3 loop spans 14 amino acids. Germline-derived CDR1 and CDR2 are LGHNA and YSLEER. V lost 0 bases and J 5 bases, leaving 8 bases between the germline ends. CDR3 sequence: CASSQEPRNNEQFF. CDR3 nucleotide sequence: TGCGCCAGCAGCCAAGAACCGCGGAACAATGAGCAGTTCTTC.

The genes are TRBV4-1 and TRBJ2-5, with 11 bases identical to TRBD2. The CDR3 runs to 15 residues. Germline-derived CDR1 and CDR2 are MGHRA and YSYEKL. The V gene end was trimmed by 3 bases and the J gene end by 6 bases; junction bases not matched to a gene: 6. CDR3 bases: TGCGCCAGCAGCCAGCTAGCGGGGGGCCCAAAGACCCAGTACTTC. This codes for CASSQLAGGPKTQYF.

This rearrangement joins TRBV18 to TRBJ2-3, with D possibly TRBD2 on 5 matching bases. In germline, CDR1 is KGHSH, CDR2 LQKENI. The CDR3 length is 13 residues. V was clipped by 6 bases and J by 6 bases, with 13 bases between them. CDR3 in amino acids: CASSGEMRDTQYF. In nucleotides, the CDR3 is TGTGCCAGCTCTGGGGAGATGAGGGATACGCAGTATTTT.

This clonotype was counted at least ten times. The chain carries TRBV7-2 and TRBJ1-6; D perhaps matches TRBD1 (5 bases). V lost 0 bases, J lost 8 bases, and 11 bases lay in between. CDR1 and CDR2 from the germline V gene are SGHTA and FQGNSA. This CDR3 region has 15 residues. CDR3 protein: CASSLATGPYSPLHF. CDR3 nucleotide sequence: TGTGCCAGCAGCTTAGCTACGGGGCCTTATTCACCCCTCCACTTT.

The chain employs TRBV5-1 and TRBJ2-1; 7 bases match TRBD1. Per germline, CDR1 SGHRS and CDR2 YFSETQ. The CDR3 consists of 16 residues. Trimming removed 0 bases from V and 4 bases from J; junction bases left unmatched: 7. DNA of the CDR3: TGCGCCAGCAGCTTGGGGTCAGGGGGTATGTACAATGAGCAGTTCTTC. Protein product: CASSLGSGGMYNEQFF.

The chain carries TRBV21-1 and TRBJ1-6; TRBD1, the D gene given by the table, was not confirmed from the DNA. TRBV21-1 is a pseudogene locus. The CDR3 spans 15 residues. This CDR3 is CASSNLRQGKAPLHF. The DNA for the CDR3 is TGTGCCAGCAGCAACCTTAGACAGGGGAAGGCACCCCTCCACTTT.

In its sample, this clonotype was seen once. The genes are TRBV12-3 or TRBV12-4 and TRBJ2-2; 8 bases match TRBD1. V shed 3 bases and J 5 bases; nucleotides not matched to a gene: 2. This CDR3 is 14 amino acids long. CDR3 residues: CASSLGQATGELFF. The CDR3 DNA sequence: TGTGCCAGCAGTTTGGGACAGGCGACCGGGGAGCTGTTTTTT.

This chain joins TRBV4-1 and TRBJ2-1; 9 bases match TRBD2. Germline CDR1 and CDR2: MGHRA and YSYEKL. The length of the CDR3 is 19 residues. Trimming took 0 bases from V and 4 from J; bases not matched to a gene: 13. In DNA form, the CDR3 reads TGCGCCAGCAGCCAAGAGGAGGGTCGGCTAGCGGGGAGTTACAATGAGCAGTTCTTC. Its translation: CASSQEEGRLAGSYNEQFF.

This clonotype has only one observation. The V call is TRBV5-1, the J call TRBJ2-5; no definite D call. Germline V CDR1 and CDR2: SGHRS, YFSETQ. The V end was cut by 6 bases, the J end by 2 bases, with 11 bases between. The CDR3 spans 13 residues. CDR3 DNA: TGCGCCAGCACAGACGTCCAGCAAGAGACCCAGTACTTC. Residues: CASTDVQQETQYF.

The rearrangement links TRBV12-3 or TRBV12-4 to TRBJ1-5; tentatively, D is TRBD1 (6 bases). The CDR3 covers 15 residues. Trimming shortened V by 5 bases and J by 4 bases, and 15 bases separated the two germline ends. This chain's CDR3 is CASSRTGNGNQPQHF. CDR3 sequence (DNA): TGTGCCAGCAGTCGAACAGGGAATGGAAATCAGCCCCAGCATTTT.

V is TRBV6-2 or TRBV6-3 and J is TRBJ1-1; 7 bases fit TRBD1. V was pared by 4 bases and J by 2 bases, with 13 bases of the junction left unmatched. The length of the CDR3 is 17 residues. Germline V gene data show CDR1 as MNHEY and CDR2 as SVGEGT. This chain's CDR3 is CASSSQVLQGTNTEAFF. The CDR3 DNA sequence: TGTGCCAGCAGTTCCCAAGTCCTACAGGGGACCAACACTGAAGCTTTCTTT.

The genes are TRBV27 and TRBJ2-7, with 11 bases identical to TRBD2. Germline CDR1 MNHEY, CDR2 SMNVEV (reference sequence). The CDR3 covers 14 residues. J was trimmed by 3 bases and V by 7 bases; bases with no gene match: 5. CDR3 nucleotide sequence: TGTGCCAGCACCCCGCTAGCGGGGGGCTACGAGCAGTACTTC. Translating it yields CASTPLAGGYEQYF.

This clonotype was counted only a few times. The V and J genes are TRBV12-3 or TRBV12-4 and TRBJ2-7; D perhaps matches TRBD2 (5 bases). Trimming took off 4 bases at V and 2 bases at J, with 9 bases between the two ends. The CDR3 is 13 residues long. The CDR3 is CASSSPRAYEQYF. For the CDR3, the DNA is TGTGCCAGCAGTTCCCCGAGGGCCTACGAGCAGTACTTC.

The rearrangement joins TRBV4-1 to TRBJ2-5; D is ambiguous. The ends were cut back, 1 base at V and 4 bases at J, with 7 bases in the middle. This CDR3 contains 13 residues. Per germline, CDR1 MGHRA and CDR2 YSYEKL. The chain's CDR3 is CASSQVALETQYF. In DNA, the CDR3 is TGCGCCAGCAGCCAAGTTGCGTTAGAGACCCAGTACTTC.

This sequence joins TRBV6-2 or TRBV6-3 and TRBJ1-5, with D hard to call. The germline V gene encodes CDR1 MNHEY and CDR2 SVGEGT. This CDR3 spans 13 amino acids. Trimming took 10 bases from V and 0 from J, leaving 10 bases between them. CDR3 in DNA: TGTGCCACCCGGGATCATAGCAATCAGCCCCAGCATTTT. Its protein product is CATRDHSNQPQHF.

This chain links TRBV24-1 with TRBJ1-5; 8 bases match TRBD1. Germline CDR1 and CDR2: KGHDR and SFDVKD. With V trimmed by 4 bases and J by 2 bases, 3 bases remained unmatched. The CDR3 extends over 15 amino acids. CDR3 region: CATSDPGQGNQPQHF. Here the CDR3 DNA reads TGTGCCACCAGTGACCCGGGACAGGGCAATCAGCCCCAGCATTTT.